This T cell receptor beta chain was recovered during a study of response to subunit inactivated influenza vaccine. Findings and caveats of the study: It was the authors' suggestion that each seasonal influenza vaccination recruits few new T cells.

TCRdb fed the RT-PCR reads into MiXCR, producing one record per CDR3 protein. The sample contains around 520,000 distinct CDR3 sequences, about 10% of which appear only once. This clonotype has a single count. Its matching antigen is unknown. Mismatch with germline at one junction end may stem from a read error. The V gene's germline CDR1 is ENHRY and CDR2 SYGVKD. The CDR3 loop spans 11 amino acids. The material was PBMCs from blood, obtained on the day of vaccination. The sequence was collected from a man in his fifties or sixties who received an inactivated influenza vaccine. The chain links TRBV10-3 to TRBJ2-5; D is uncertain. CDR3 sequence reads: CAIRAQGTQYF. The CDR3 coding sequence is TGTGCCATCAGGGCACAAGGGACCCAGTACTTC.